The TCR beta chain under discussion was sequenced for a study of Ad26.COV2.S vaccination and SARS-CoV-2 variants. Study conclusions and caveats: For non-spike TCRs, breadth in vaccine recipients resembled that in placebo recipients.

A word on this clone: Its antigen is not identified.

The CDR3 extends over 14 amino acids. V dropped 2 bases and J dropped 7 bases, with 14 bases sitting between them. In germline, CDR1 is LGHDT, CDR2 YNNKEL (reference sequence). Treatment here: over 15 received Ad26.COV2.S at low or high dose, single or two shots; about 5 received placebo; per-sample allocation not given. Sampling took place 63 days after the first vaccine or placebo injection. Donation came from an adult in Boston who was aged 18-55 years. Measured with immunoSEQ multiplex PCR; TCRdb has only the in-frame clones, and not every one. This table holds 300,000 to 350,000 clones, 85% to 90% found once.

The source of this sequence is a person aged 18-65 years who received the Ad26.COV2.S COVID-19 vaccine or a placebo. The sample consisted of peripheral blood, taken in a trial of Ad26.COV2.S vaccine versus placebo. The rearrangement joins TRBV3-1 (or the pseudogene TRBV3-2) to TRBJ1-1; maybe TRBD1 (6 bases). In DNA form, the CDR3 reads TGTGCCAGCAGCCAAATCACAGGGTGGGGTGAAGCTTTCTTT. This codes for CASSQITGWGEAFF.